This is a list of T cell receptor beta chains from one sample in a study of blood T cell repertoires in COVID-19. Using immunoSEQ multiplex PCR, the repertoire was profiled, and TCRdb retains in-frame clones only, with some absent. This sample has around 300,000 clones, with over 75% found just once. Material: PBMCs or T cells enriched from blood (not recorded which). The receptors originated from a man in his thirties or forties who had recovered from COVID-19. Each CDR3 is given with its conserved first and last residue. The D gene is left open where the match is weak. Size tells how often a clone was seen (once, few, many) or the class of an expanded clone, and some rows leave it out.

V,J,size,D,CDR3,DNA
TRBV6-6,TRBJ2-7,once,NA,CASSRGQTTLVNPYEQYF,TGTGCCAGCAGCCGAGGACAGACCACCTTGGTAAACCCCTACGAGCAGTACTTC
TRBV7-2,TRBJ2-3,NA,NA,CASSKGQARTDTQYF,TGTGCCAGCAGCAAGGGACAAGCCCGCACAGATACGCAGTATTTT
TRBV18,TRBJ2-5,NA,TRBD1,CASSPDRGETQYF,TGTGCCAGCTCACCAGACAGGGGGGAGACCCAGTACTTC
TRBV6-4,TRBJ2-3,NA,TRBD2,CASRGGGAGDTQYF,TGTGCCAGCAGAGGCGGGGGGGCAGGAGATACGCAGTATTTT
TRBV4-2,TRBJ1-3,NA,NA,CASSQDTRQTGNTIYF,TGTGCCAGCAGCCAGGACACCCGACAGACCGGAAACACCATATATTTT
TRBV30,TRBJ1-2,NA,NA,CAWSVSTNYGYTF,TGTGCCTGGAGTGTATCTACTAACTATGGCTACACCTTC
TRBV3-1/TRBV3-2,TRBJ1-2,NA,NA,CASSRMSVYGYTF,TGTGCCAGCAGCCGAATGTCAGTCTATGGCTACACCTTC
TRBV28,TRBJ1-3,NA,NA,CASSLQGPGNTIYF,TGTGCCAGCAGTTTACAGGGCCCTGGAAACACCATATATTTT
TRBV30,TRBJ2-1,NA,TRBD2,CAWSVAGGYNEQFF,TGTGCCTGGAGTGTAGCGGGGGGCTACAATGAGCAGTTCTTC
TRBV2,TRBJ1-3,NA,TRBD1,CASRQGAENTIYF,TGTGCCAGTCGACAGGGGGCTGAAAACACCATATATTTT
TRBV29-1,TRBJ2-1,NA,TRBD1,CSVRDRGYNEQFF,TGCAGCGTCCGGGACAGGGGCTACAATGAGCAGTTCTTC
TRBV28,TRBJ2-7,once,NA,CASSREDSYEQYF,TGTGCCAGCAGTCGCGAAGACAGTTACGAGCAGTACTTC
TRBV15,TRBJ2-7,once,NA,CATSRDMSSSYEQYF,TGTGCCACCAGCAGAGATATGAGCTCCTCCTACGAGCAGTACTTC
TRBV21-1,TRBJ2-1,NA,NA,CASSVTGTGVDEQFF,TGTGCCAGCAGCGTTACCGGGACTGGTGTCGATGAGCAGTTCTTC
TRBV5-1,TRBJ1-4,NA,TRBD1,CASSLAGQGAEKLFF,TGCGCCAGCAGCTTGGCGGGACAGGGGGCGGAAAAACTGTTTTTT
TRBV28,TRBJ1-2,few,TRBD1,CASRGPEDRGDGYTF,TGTGCCAGCAGGGGACCAGAGGACAGGGGTGATGGCTACACCTTC
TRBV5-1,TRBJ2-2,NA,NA,CASQLGPGTGELFF,TGCGCCAGTCAGCTTGGTCCAGGGACCGGGGAGCTGTTTTTT
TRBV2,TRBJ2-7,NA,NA,CASSDPRGAAPYEQYF,TGTGCCAGCAGTGACCCTCGGGGGGCGGCACCCTACGAGCAGTACTTC
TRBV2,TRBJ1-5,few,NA,CASSADSLGYQPQHF,TGTGCCAGCAGCGCCGACAGCTTAGGCTATCAGCCCCAGCATTTT
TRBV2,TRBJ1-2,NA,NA,CANPPATANYGYTF,TGTGCCAACCCCCCGGCGACAGCTAACTATGGCTACACCTTC
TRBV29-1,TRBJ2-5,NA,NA,CSATQREFWETQYF,TGCAGCGCCACGCAGAGGGAGTTTTGGGAGACCCAGTACTTC
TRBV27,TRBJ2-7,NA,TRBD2,CASSTGTSAGEQYF,TGTGCCAGCAGCACCGGGACTAGCGCTGGCGAGCAGTACTTC
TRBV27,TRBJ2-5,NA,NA,CASRPTVQETQYF,TGTGCCAGCAGGCCGACAGTCCAAGAGACCCAGTACTTC
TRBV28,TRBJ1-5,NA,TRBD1,CASITGGGQGNQPQHF,TGTGCCAGCATTACAGGGGGGGGGCAGGGCAATCAGCCCCAGCATTTT
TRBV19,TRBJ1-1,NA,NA,CASRQLYAEAFF,TGTGCCAGTAGACAGCTATACGCTGAAGCTTTCTTT
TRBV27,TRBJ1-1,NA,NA,CASSQDNMNTEAFF,TGTGCCAGCAGTCAAGACAACATGAACACTGAAGCTTTCTTT
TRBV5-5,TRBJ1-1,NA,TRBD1,CASSFPGQGVAEAFF,TGTGCCAGCAGCTTTCCGGGACAGGGAGTGGCTGAAGCTTTCTTT
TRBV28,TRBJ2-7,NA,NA,CASSITGLNYEQYF,TGTGCCAGCAGTATAACAGGCCTAAACTACGAGCAGTACTTC
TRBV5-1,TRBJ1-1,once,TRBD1,CASSLLQGAGTEAFF,TGCGCCAGCAGCTTACTACAGGGGGCGGGCACTGAAGCTTTCTTT
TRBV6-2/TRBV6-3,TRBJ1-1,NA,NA,CASSRGTSGEAFF,TGTGCCAGCAGTAGAGGGACTTCGGGGGAAGCTTTCTTT
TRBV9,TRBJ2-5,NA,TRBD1,CASNPSGTGEETQYF,TGTGCCAGCAACCCATCAGGGACAGGGGAAGAGACCCAGTACTTC
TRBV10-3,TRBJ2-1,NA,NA,CAISEGTEQFF,TGTGCCATCAGTGAAGGGACAGAGCAGTTCTTC
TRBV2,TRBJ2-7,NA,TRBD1,CASSEWTGASYEQYF,TGTGCCAGCAGTGAGTGGACAGGGGCCTCCTACGAGCAGTACTTC
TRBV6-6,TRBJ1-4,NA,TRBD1,CASSRQGGLEKLFF,TGTGCCAGCAGTAGACAGGGGGGCCTTGAAAAACTGTTTTTT
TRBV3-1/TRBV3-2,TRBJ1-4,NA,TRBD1,CASSRGTARNEKLFF,TGTGCCAGCAGCCGGGGGACAGCTCGTAATGAAAAACTGTTTTTT
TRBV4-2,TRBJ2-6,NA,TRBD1,CASSPRDRGRPGANVLTF,TGTGCCAGCAGCCCCCGAGATAGGGGGCGACCTGGGGCCAACGTCCTGACTTTC
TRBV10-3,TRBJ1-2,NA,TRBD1,CAISQDREGYTF,TGTGCCATCAGTCAGGACAGGGAGGGCTACACCTTC
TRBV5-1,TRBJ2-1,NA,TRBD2,CASSLTSGVNEQFF,TGCGCCAGCAGCTTGACTAGCGGGGTAAATGAGCAGTTCTTC
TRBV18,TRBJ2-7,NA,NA,CASSPPQTYEQYF,TGTGCCAGCTCACCACCTCAAACCTACGAGCAGTACTTC
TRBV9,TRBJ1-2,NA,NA,CASSVDGEGVLSGYTF,TGTGCCAGCAGCGTAGATGGGGAGGGAGTACTTTCTGGCTACACCTTC
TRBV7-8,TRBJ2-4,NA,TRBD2,CASSLGLAGSKNIQYF,TGTGCCAGCAGCTTAGGTTTAGCGGGGAGTAAAAACATTCAGTACTTC
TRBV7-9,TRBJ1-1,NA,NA,CASSPSGGTEAFF,TGTGCCAGCAGCCCGAGTGGGGGGACTGAAGCTTTCTTT
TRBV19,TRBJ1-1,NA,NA,CASSIVGGNTEAFF,TGTGCCAGTAGTATAGTAGGGGGGAACACTGAAGCTTTCTTT
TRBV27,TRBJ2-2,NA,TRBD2,CASSLASGGAGELFF,TGTGCCAGCAGTTTGGCTAGCGGGGGGGCCGGGGAGCTGTTTTTT
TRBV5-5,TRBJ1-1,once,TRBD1,CASSIRQGNTEAFF,TGTGCCAGCAGCATCCGACAGGGGAACACTGAAGCTTTCTTT
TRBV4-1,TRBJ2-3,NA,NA,CASSLQYSTPTAYFTDTQYF,TGCGCCAGCAGCCTACAATATTCCACACCGACAGCCTACTTCACAGATACGCAGTATTTT
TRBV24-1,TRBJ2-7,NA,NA,CATSDFPGDEQYF,TGTGCCACCAGTGATTTTCCGGGAGACGAGCAGTACTTC
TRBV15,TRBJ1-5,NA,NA,CATSRGRVDSNQPQHF,TGTGCCACCAGCAGAGGGAGGGTCGATAGCAATCAGCCCCAGCATTTT
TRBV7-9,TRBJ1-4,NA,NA,CASSSPTGSVRQKLFF,TGTGCCAGCAGCTCGCCAACAGGGAGTGTTAGGCAAAAACTGTTTTTT
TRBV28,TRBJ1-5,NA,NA,CAISGYQRNQPQHF,TGTGCCATCTCAGGGTACCAAAGGAATCAGCCCCAGCATTTT
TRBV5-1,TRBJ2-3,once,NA,CASRQSTDTQYF,TGCGCCAGCAGACAAAGCACAGATACGCAGTATTTT
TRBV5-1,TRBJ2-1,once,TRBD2,CASSRSGGIYNEQFF,TGCGCCAGCAGCCGTAGCGGGGGCATCTACAATGAGCAGTTCTTC
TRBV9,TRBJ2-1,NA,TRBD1,CASSTSPGTGYNEQFF,TGTGCCAGCAGCACTAGTCCCGGGACAGGATACAATGAGCAGTTCTTC